This T cell receptor (beta chain) was identified in a study of cytomegalovirus exposure and HLA in healthy donors. Study conclusions and caveats: In vitro checks showed that three CMV-associated chains really do target CMV antigens. Fewer N-insertions than the roughly 650-donor mean were reportedly shown by an Asian-associated ancestry cluster in a later analysis. The availability of immune exposure information extended only to CMV serostatus.

Vbeta (60) and Jbeta (13) primers were used in the PCR. Per the original data handling: Per a later analysis, the number of unique TCR beta chains was some 75 million, of which 9 million to 14 million were shared. The repertoire was sequenced with immunoSEQ multiplex PCR; TCRdb's copy has only in-frame clones and lacks some. V, J and clone size are those of that table, while D and trimming were read from the DNA. The table records roughly 100,000 clones, around 72% of them present only once. CDR1 and CDR2 (germline): LGHNA, YNFKEQ. The V end was cut by 4 bases, the J end by 1 base, with 13 bases between. The CDR3 totals 16 residues. For this clone: Its antigen is still unknown.

The origin of this receptor is a man aged 25 to 40 in good health and CMV-seronegative. Sample: PBMCs. The chain joins TRBV4-2 to TRBJ2-2; a possible D gene is TRBD2 (5 bases). This CDR3 is CASSPLTGENTGELFF. Here the CDR3 DNA reads TGTGCCAGCAGCCCCCTCACCGGGGAGAACACCGGGGAGCTGTTTTTT.